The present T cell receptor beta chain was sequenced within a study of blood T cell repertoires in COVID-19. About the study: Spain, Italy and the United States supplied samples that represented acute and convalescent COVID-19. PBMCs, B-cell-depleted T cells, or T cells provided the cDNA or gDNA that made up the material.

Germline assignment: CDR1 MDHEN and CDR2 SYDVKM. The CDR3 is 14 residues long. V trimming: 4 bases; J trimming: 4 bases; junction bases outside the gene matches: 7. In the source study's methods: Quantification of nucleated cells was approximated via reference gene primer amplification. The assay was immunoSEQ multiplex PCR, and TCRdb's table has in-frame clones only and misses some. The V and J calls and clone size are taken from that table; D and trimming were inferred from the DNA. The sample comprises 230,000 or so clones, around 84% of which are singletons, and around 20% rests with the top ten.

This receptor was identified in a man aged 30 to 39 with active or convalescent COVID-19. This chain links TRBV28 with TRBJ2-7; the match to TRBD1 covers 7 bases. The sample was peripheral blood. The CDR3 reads CASSSRQGRYEQYF. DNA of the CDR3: TGTGCCAGCAGTTCGCGACAGGGACGATACGAGCAGTACTTC.